The 16 T cell receptor beta chains presented below share a single source sample, sequenced in a study of T cell therapy after organ transplantation. Clones were sequenced by immunoSEQ multiplex PCR, and TCRdb holds only the in-frame ones, with some missing. The table shows tens of thousands of clones, with roughly 93% occurring only once. These receptors lack a known antigen. The specimen was CD8+ T cells from blood, collected before autologous CMV-specific T cell therapy. Source of these receptors: a human patient who had received a solid organ transplant and had CMV disease.

This clone came up once. The V gene is TRBV29-1, the J gene TRBJ2-7; TRBD2 agrees at 9 bases. V gave up 0 bases and J gave up 4 bases; unmatched junction bases: 13. The CDR3 totals 17 residues. Germline V lookup: CDR1 SQVTM, CDR2 ANQGSEA. Here the CDR3 DNA reads TGCAGCGTTGAAGATGGGGTCAAGCGGGGGGCCGGTTACGAGCAGTACTTC. Protein sequence: CSVEDGVKRGAGYEQYF.

The chain employs TRBV19 and TRBJ2-3; D ambiguous. V dropped 3 bases and J dropped 2 bases, with 9 bases sitting between them. CDR1 is LNHDA and CDR2 is SQIVND in the germline V gene (reference sequence). The CDR3 spans 14 residues. The CDR3 region has the DNA TGTGCCAGTAGTATCCAGAGAACCACAGATACGCAGTATTTT. Protein product: CASSIQRTTDTQYF.

This clone was found once. The V and J genes are TRBV4-2 and TRBJ1-1; a weak D match, TRBD1 (6 bases). CDR3 length: 14 residues. The V gene's germline CDR1 is LGHNA and CDR2 YNFKEQ. Trimming left V 3 bases short and J 3 bases short, with 11 bases between. The CDR3 loop reads CASSQGGWDTEAFF. The CDR3 nucleotides are TGTGCCAGCAGCCAGGGGGGCTGGGACACTGAAGCTTTCTTT.

V usage is TRBV9 and J usage is TRBJ2-3; no firm D call. Looked up from germline, CDR1 is SGDLS and CDR2 is YYNGEE. This CDR3 is 15 amino acids long. Trimming pared 0 bases from V and 0 bases from J, leaving 8 bases between. The CDR3 coding sequence is TGTGCCAGCAGCGTAGGGCAGGCTAGCACAGATACGCAGTATTTT. Translated: CASSVGQASTDTQYF.

CDR3: CASRRTGNYEQYF. As DNA, the CDR3 is TGTGCCAGCAGGCGGACAGGGAACTACGAGCAGTACTTC. The chain combines TRBV27 with TRBJ2-7, with TRBD1 matching over 8 bases. The ends lost 6 bases at V and 3 bases at J; junction bases unmatched: 4. The CDR3 is 13 residues long. The germline gives CDR1 MNHEY, CDR2 SMNVEV (reference sequence).

Comments on this clone: Different DNA sequences within this sample yield the same CDR3. The J gene is TRBJ2-6, the V gene TRBV27; D unresolved. Trimming took off 2 bases at V and 3 bases at J, with 5 bases between the two ends. This CDR3 is built from 14 residues. Germline V gene lookup returns CDR1 MNHEY and CDR2 SMNVEV (reference sequence). The CDR3 sequence is CASSLRSGANVLTF. As DNA, the CDR3 is TGTGCCAGCAGTTTACGGAGTGGGGCCAACGTCCTGACTTTC.

V is TRBV27 and J is TRBJ2-7; no firm D call. CDR3 length: 11 residues. Trimming removed 3 bases from V and 3 bases from J, with 3 bases in between. Germline lookup yields CDR1 MNHEY and CDR2 SMNVEV (reference sequence). The CDR3 protein is CASSFGYEQYF. Here the CDR3 DNA reads TGTGCCAGCAGTTTCGGCTACGAGCAGTACTTC.

The chain employs TRBV19 and TRBJ2-7, with TRBD1 matching 11 bases. The CDR3 runs 16 residues. Germline lookup yields CDR1 LNHDA and CDR2 SQIVND (reference sequence). The junction had 4 bases not matched to a gene; V was cut back by 1 base and J by 2 bases. The CDR3 bases are TGTGCCAGTAGTATAGCCGGGACAGGGGGGGCCTACGAGCAGTACTTC. Translation: CASSIAGTGGAYEQYF.

This chain links TRBV6-1 with TRBJ1-6; D not resolved. Germline CDR1 reads MNHNS; CDR2 reads SASEGT. The V and J ends lost 2 bases and 13 bases respectively, with 24 bases between them. This CDR3 is 17 amino acids long. This CDR3 reads CASSEIAGKPDLLPLHF. The CDR3 nucleotides read TGTGCCAGCAGTGAAATCGCCGGCAAGCCCGACCTGCTTCCCCTCCACTTT.

V usage is TRBV7-8 and J usage is TRBJ1-2; a possible D gene is TRBD1 (5 bases). Trimming took 1 base from V and 2 from J, leaving 11 bases between them. Germline V gives CDR1 SGHVS, CDR2 FQNEAQ. The CDR3 extends over 15 amino acids. The CDR3 reads CASSLVGASNYGYTF. CDR3 DNA: TGTGCCAGCAGCTTAGTCGGGGCCTCCAACTATGGCTACACCTTC.

The chain combines TRBV4-1 with TRBJ1-3, with D possibly matching TRBD1 (5 bases). V was clipped by 2 bases and J by 2 bases, with 16 bases between them. The CDR3 is 17 amino acids. From germline, CDR1 is MGHRA and CDR2 YSYEKL. CDR3 residues: CASSQTAQGVPGNTIYF. The CDR3 region has the DNA TGCGCCAGCAGCCAAACCGCTCAGGGTGTCCCTGGAAACACCATATATTTT.

The chain employs TRBV27 and TRBJ2-7, with D perhaps matching TRBD2 (6 bases). CDR3 length: 13 residues. In germline, CDR1 is MNHEY, CDR2 SMNVEV (reference sequence). V lost 3 bases and J lost 6, with 12 bases in between. Here the CDR3 reads CASSLRGNVEQYF. In nucleotides, the CDR3 is TGTGCCAGCAGTTTGCGGGGTAACGTCGAGCAGTACTTC.

The V call is TRBV19, the J call TRBJ1-2; a possible D gene is TRBD1 (6 bases). The V gene's germline CDR1 is LNHDA and CDR2 SQIVND (reference sequence). This CDR3 contains 15 residues. V dropped 4 bases and J dropped 4 bases, with 16 bases sitting between them. This CDR3 reads CASSKWDIPSYGYTF. Here the CDR3 DNA reads TGTGCCAGTAGTAAGTGGGACATCCCTAGCTATGGCTACACCTTC.

V gene TRBV19 combines with J gene TRBJ1-1, with 9 bases identical to TRBD1. V lost 6 bases and J lost 4; bases outside the gene matches: 0. The germline V gene encodes CDR1 LNHDA and CDR2 SQIVND (reference sequence). This CDR3 is built from 12 residues. The CDR3 sequence: CASRDRGTEAFF. The DNA for the CDR3 is TGTGCCAGTAGGGACAGGGGCACTGAAGCTTTCTTT.

The V and J genes are TRBV6-5 and TRBJ2-7, with 10 bases aligning to TRBD2. Germline values: CDR1 MNHEY, CDR2 SVGAGI. V lost 4 bases to trimming and J lost 0 bases; unmatched junction nucleotides: 6. CDR3 length equals 16 residues. The CDR3 loop is CASSSTSGQSSYEQYF. Here the CDR3 DNA reads TGTGCCAGCAGTTCGACTAGCGGGCAATCCTCCTACGAGCAGTACTTC.

The V call is TRBV4-1, the J call TRBJ1-5, with D unclear. CDR1 is MGHRA, CDR2 YSYEKL, per germline. V lost 4 bases and J 10 bases, leaving 17 bases between the germline ends. The CDR3 consists of 14 residues. CDR3 nucleotide sequence: TGCGCCAGCAGCCCGAACCTGGCGGGCAAACCCCAGCATTTT. Its translation: CASSPNLAGKPQHF.